What follows are 16 T cell receptor beta chains derived from one specimen sequenced in a study of cytomegalovirus exposure and HLA in healthy donors. The PCR had 60 Vbeta and 13 Jbeta primers. Measured with immunoSEQ multiplex PCR; TCRdb has only the in-frame clones, and not every one. The data contain under 130,000 clones, roughly 80% of them singletons. The sequencing input was PBMCs. The origin of the receptors is a man aged 30 to 45 in good health and CMV-seropositive.

The chain employs TRBV2 and TRBJ2-5; 8 bases line up with TRBD2. The germline V gene encodes CDR1 SNHLY and CDR2 FYNNEI. This CDR3 is 16 amino acids long. Trimming cost V 7 bases and J 2 bases; bases outside gene matches: 12. CDR3 protein: CASTFGGGGLQETQYF. The CDR3 DNA sequence: TGTGCCAGCACCTTTGGGGGCGGGGGGCTACAAGAGACCCAGTACTTC.

This clone occurred once. The genes are TRBV2 and TRBJ2-5, with D unclear. The V and J ends lost 4 bases and 2 bases respectively, with 8 bases between them. The CDR3 loop spans 13 amino acids. CDR1 is SNHLY, CDR2 FYNNEI, per germline. The CDR3: CASSGQTQETQYF. The DNA for the CDR3 is TGTGCCAGCAGTGGGCAGACTCAAGAGACCCAGTACTTC.

This chain links TRBV6-1 with TRBJ2-7; 11 bases are a match to TRBD1. Unmatched junction bases numbered 11, after V lost 6 bases and J lost 7 bases. The germline CDR1 and CDR2 sequences are MNHNS and SASEGT. This CDR3 region has 15 residues. The CDR3 bases are TGTGCCAGCAGCGCTCTAGGACAGGGGGCTTCGGAGCAGTACTTC. It translates to CASSALGQGASEQYF.

The CDR3 is CASSPSGGLRDTGELFF. In DNA form, the CDR3 reads TGCGCCAGCAGCCCATCGGGGGGGCTAAGGGACACCGGGGAGCTGTTTTTT. The chain links TRBV5-1 to TRBJ2-2, with 8 bases matching TRBD2. Germline V gene lookup returns CDR1 SGHRS and CDR2 YFSETQ. CDR3 size: 17 residues. V shed 4 bases and J 3 bases; nucleotides not matched to a gene: 11.

This rearrangement joins TRBV5-1 to TRBJ2-7; 9 nucleotides align to TRBD2. This CDR3 contains 15 residues. V dropped 4 bases and J dropped 4; count of bases not matched to a gene: 9. CDR1 SGHRS and CDR2 YFSETQ come from the germline V gene. This CDR3 is CASSATGGGAYEQYF. The CDR3 region has the DNA TGCGCCAGCAGCGCCACTGGCGGGGGGGCTTACGAGCAGTACTTC.

The rearrangement uses TRBV6-5 and TRBJ1-2, with D possibly being TRBD1 (5 bases). The CDR3 contains 15 residues. Between the trimmed V and J ends, which lost 2 bases and 4 bases, there was a span of 14 bases. Germline-derived CDR1 and CDR2 are MNHEY and SVGAGI. As DNA, the CDR3 is TGTGCCAGCAGTTACCGGGACTTAACCGGCTATGGCTACACCTTC. It yields the protein CASSYRDLTGYGYTF.

The genes are TRBV9 and TRBJ2-3; TRBD2 might be the D (6 bases). This CDR3 region has 15 residues. CDR1 and CDR2 (germline): SGDLS, YYNGEE. The V end lost 0 bases, the J end lost 1 base, and 9 bases lay between the germline ends. CDR3 DNA sequence: TGTGCCAGCAGCGTAGAGCCGGGAGGCACAGATACGCAGTATTTT. Amino acid sequence: CASSVEPGGTDTQYF. Full variable domain (rest looked up from reference TRBV9 and TRBJ2-3): DSGVTQTPKHLITATGQRVTLRCSPRSGDLSVYWYQQSLDQGLQFLIQYYNGEERAKGNILERFSAQQFPDLHSELNLSSLELGDSALYFCASSVEPGGTDTQYFGPGTRLTVL.

The V and J genes are TRBV5-8 and TRBJ2-5; 8 bases line up with TRBD1. V shed 3 bases and J 6 bases; nucleotides not matched to a gene: 7. The CDR3 contains 14 residues. CDR1 is SGHTS and CDR2 is YDEGEE in the germline V gene. In DNA form, the CDR3 reads TGTGCCAGCAGCTCGAGGACAGGGCTGAAGACCCAGTACTTC. This sequence encodes CASSSRTGLKTQYF.

J is TRBJ2-1 and V is TRBV7-2, with 9 bases that match TRBD1. The CDR3 is made up of 18 amino acids. Germline-derived CDR1 and CDR2 are SGHTA and FQGNSA. The V and J ends lost 5 bases and 4 bases, in that order; junction bases with no gene match: 15. Here the CDR3 DNA reads TGTGCCAGCAGCCTAGACCTTCTCCGGGACAGGGAATACAATGAGCAGTTCTTC. Translating it yields CASSLDLLRDREYNEQFF.

The J gene is TRBJ1-2, the V gene TRBV13; 7 bases are shared with TRBD1. The CDR3 totals 15 residues. The V and J ends lost 5 bases and 8 bases, in that order; junction bases with no gene match: 14. Germline V gene sequence: CDR1 PRHDT, CDR2 FYEKMQ (reference sequence). The CDR3 loop is CASSPTQGQVEGYTF. Written as DNA, the CDR3 is TGTGCCAGCAGCCCGACCCAAGGACAGGTTGAAGGCTACACCTTC.

The V call is TRBV2, the J call TRBJ2-3; TRBD2 agrees at 14 bases. Germline V CDR1 and CDR2: SNHLY, FYNNEI. V dropped 7 bases and J dropped 3; count of bases not matched to a gene: 9. This CDR3 contains 17 residues. The CDR3 nucleotides read TGTGCCAGCATCGGACTAGCGGGGGGCTGGGGAACAGATACGCAGTATTTT. Its protein is CASIGLAGGWGTDTQYF.

The chain has TRBV7-3 and TRBJ2-7; 7 nucleotides match TRBD2. Trimming at V came to 3 bases and at J to 4 bases, leaving 15 bases not matched to a gene. Germline V CDR1 and CDR2: SGHTA, FQGTGA. The CDR3 is made up of 17 amino acids. The CDR3 is CASSLGGSAGVEYEQYF. The CDR3 nucleotides are TGTGCCAGCAGCTTGGGCGGTTCCGCGGGGGTAGAGTACGAGCAGTACTTC.

This clone has a handful of counts. The gene calls are TRBV9 and TRBJ2-3; no clear D. Trimming left V 1 base short and J 9 bases short, with 18 bases between. CDR1 SGDLS and CDR2 YYNGEE come from the germline V gene. The CDR3 has 15 residues. The CDR3 sequence is CASSVLPQRGETQYF. The DNA for the CDR3 is TGTGCCAGCAGCGTACTGCCGCAGCGCGGTGAGACGCAGTATTTT.

In this sample, this clone turned up once. The chain is built from TRBV18 and TRBJ1-1, with D possibly matching TRBD1 (5 bases). This CDR3 spans 15 amino acids. CDR1 is KGHSH and CDR2 is LQKENI in the germline V gene. V lost 5 bases, J lost 1 base, and 14 bases lay in between. The CDR3 protein is CASSSLGVGNTEAFF. In nucleotides, the CDR3 is TGTGCCAGCTCATCCTTAGGGGTGGGGAACACTGAAGCTTTCTTT.

This clone has a single count. This sequence joins TRBV2 and TRBJ2-5; perhaps TRBD1 as D (6 bases). The J call is in doubt because the DNA end fits TRBJ2-7 better. This CDR3 contains 12 residues. CDR1 SNHLY and CDR2 FYNNEI come from the germline V gene. The CDR3 DNA is TGTGCCAGCAGTACAGGGACAAACGAGCAGTACTTC. This encodes CASSTGTNEQYF.

The chain is built from TRBV10-3 and TRBJ1-1, with no clear D. The V end was cut by 2 bases, the J end by 0 bases, with 7 bases between. The CDR3 sequence is 14 residues long. Germline values: CDR1 ENHRY, CDR2 SYGVKD. The CDR3 bases are TGTGCCATCAGTGAGCTCGGGGTGAACACTGAAGCTTTCTTT. Its translation: CAISELGVNTEAFF.